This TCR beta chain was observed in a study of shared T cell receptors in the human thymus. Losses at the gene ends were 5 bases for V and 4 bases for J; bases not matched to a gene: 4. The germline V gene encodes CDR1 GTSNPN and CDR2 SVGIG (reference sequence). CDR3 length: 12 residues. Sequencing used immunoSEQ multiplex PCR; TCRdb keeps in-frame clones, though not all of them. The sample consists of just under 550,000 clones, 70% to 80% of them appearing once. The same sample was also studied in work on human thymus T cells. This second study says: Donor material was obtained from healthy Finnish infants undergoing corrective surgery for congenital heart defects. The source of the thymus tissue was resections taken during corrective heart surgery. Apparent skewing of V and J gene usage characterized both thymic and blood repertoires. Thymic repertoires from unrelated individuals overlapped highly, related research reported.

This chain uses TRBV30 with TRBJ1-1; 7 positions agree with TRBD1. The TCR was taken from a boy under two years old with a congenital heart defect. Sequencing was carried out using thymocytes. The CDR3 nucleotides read TGTGCCTGGGTGAGGGGGCGCACTGAAGCTTTCTTT. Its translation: CAWVRGRTEAFF.